This T cell receptor beta chain appears in the sequencing data of a study of shared clonotypes between healthy human individuals (dated by TCRdb to 2019 to 2021). About the study as a whole: The cohort included a few men and a couple of women between 18 and 49 years of age. Blood TCR repertoires of four to six healthy adults were deeply sequenced to estimate repertoire size and the extent of clonotype sharing between individuals. To increase sequencing depth and limit assay-specific biases, TCR repertoire library preparation and sequencing were carried out by different laboratories using diverse techniques. Per donor, leukapheresis produced somewhere between about 0.9 and 9.5 billion PBMCs. What the research found in general, with its limitations: Because the study included a small number of donors, the genetic and exposure-history diversity represented was limited. Pairwise subsampling indicated that sequencing depth was expected to affect the degree of clonotype sharing among donors. Sampling was limited to blood, and TCR repertoires in tissue likely differ from TCR repertoires in blood.

The donors were healthy, HIV-negative adults with no recently reported acute infections or vaccinations. Every donor was a Caucasian adult residing in Nashville, Tennessee, USA. For unsorted samples, roughly 91 million PBMCs were counted, and genomic DNA was extracted using the QIAamp DNA Blood Mini kit. Blood was obtained by leukapheresis, after which PBMCs were separated by Ficoll-Histopaque density gradient centrifugation and cryopreserved in liquid nitrogen vapor phase. On this clone itself: Its binding antigen is unknown. Per-base quality was not reported, and no clone a single base away is much larger than it.

Using the deep immunoSEQ assay, TCR CDR3 regions were amplified from genomic DNA by multiplex PCR. Genomic DNA extracted from each cell subset was distributed evenly over all wells of several immunoSEQ 96-well plates, and each plate served as one replicate. For unsorted PBMC, each replicate PCR was loaded with 300 ng genomic DNA, equivalent to approximately 33,000 T cell genomes. Ten immunoSEQ deep assay plates were used to sequence the unsorted PBMC genomic DNA. Purified libraries were measured with a Qubit 3.0 fluorometer, size-checked on a Bioanalyzer 2100, and measured again with the KAPA Library Quantification kit. A separate single-read 150-cycle Illumina NextSeq 550 flow cell was used to sequence each immunoSEQ 96-well plate. In the paper's pipeline: Because the immunoSEQ output held only junctional sequences and lacked quality scores, the filtering could not match the filtering applied to full-length reads. To assign V/J genes and CDR3, sequences were annotated against IMGT germline references using PyIR, a Python wrapper for IgBLAST v1.9. Reads were filtered out if the reads had weak V/J assignments (E-value above 1e-6), no CDR3, stop codons, out-of-frame junctions, or ambiguous translated residues. A V3J clonotype was defined by an identical inferred V gene, J gene, and CDR3 amino acid sequence. Percentage overlap between repertoires was calculated by dividing the number of shared unique clonotypes by the size of the smaller repertoire. Three approaches were used to assess repertoire richness: RTK rarefaction, the Chao1 estimator, and Recon v2.1 estimates of unobserved clonotypes. Entries here come from immuneACCESS through TCRdb and include only in-frame sequences with V and J called. Some clones fail to appear in such tables; in the studies checked, an unresolved V gene covers under half of the shortfall, and the cause of the remainder is unknown. V, J and clone size derive from that table, while D and trimming were established from the DNA sequence. This sample is represented by roughly 480,000 clones; around 80% of them were singletons. Together, the top ten hold over 9.5% of the sample.

This TCR was recovered from a woman in her thirties or forties in good health. Some clones in this sample may be carry-over from other donors' samples. The source material was PBMCs.

The DNA is as follows: TGTGCCAGCAGCTCACTAAACAGGGCCCCCTACAATGAGCAGTTCTTC. The resulting protein is CASSSLNRAPYNEQFF. The chain uses TRBV7-2 and TRBJ2-1; the D gene is perhaps TRBD1, from 6 matching bases. The CDR3 starts with the cysteine, ends with the phenylalanine, and has 16 residues. The read is trimmed to its CDR3 DNA, 48 bases read in frame from base 1. V loses 4 bases, J loses 2 bases, and the germline ends lie 15 bases apart. Looking up the germline V gene yields CDR1 SGHTA and CDR2 FQGNSA.